This entry lists 26 T cell receptor beta chains sequenced from one sample in a study of blood T cell repertoires in COVID-19 (dated by TCRdb to 2019 to 2021). Library generation was performed with the immunoSEQ multiplex PCR assay. The immuneACCESS repertoire file appears here via TCRdb, limited to in-frame rearrangements. These files lack a portion of the clones; in checked studies, under half of the deficit traces to unresolved V genes, and the cause of the others is not known. This sample gives 300,000 or so clones in total; around 87% of them show up just once. The ten largest clones represent approximately 1.5% of the sample. Sequencing used peripheral blood. The receptors originated from a woman aged 40 to 50 who had recovered from COVID-19.

The J gene is TRBJ1-2, the V gene TRBV7-9; 10 nucleotides match TRBD1. The CDR3 extends over 16 amino acids. Germline V gene lookup returns CDR1 SEHNR and CDR2 FQNEAQ (reference sequence). The J segment lost 8 bases and the V segment lost 0 bases, leaving 9 bases of the junction unmatched. The CDR3 region is CASSLAGGDRGRGYTF. As DNA, the CDR3 is TGTGCCAGCAGCTTAGCGGGAGGGGACAGGGGACGGGGCTACACCTTC.

V and J are TRBV5-1 and TRBJ2-7; D unresolved. Between the trimmed V and J ends, which lost 0 bases and 1 base, there was a span of 8 bases. The CDR3 runs 14 residues. Germline V lookup: CDR1 SGHRS, CDR2 YFSETQ. CDR3 in amino acids: CASSLGRISYEQYF. The CDR3 bases are TGCGCCAGCAGCTTGGGGCGGATTTCCTACGAGCAGTACTTC.

The chain has TRBV2 and TRBJ1-1, with D perhaps matching TRBD1 (6 bases). The CDR3 consists of 14 residues. V gave up 5 bases and J gave up 1 base, with 11 bases separating them. CDR1 and CDR2 from the germline V gene are SNHLY and FYNNEI. This CDR3 reads CASSLQGRNTEAFF. The CDR3 coding sequence is TGTGCCAGCAGTTTACAGGGCCGGAACACTGAAGCTTTCTTT.

CDR3 in DNA: TGTGCCAGCAGCCTCCGGGACAGGACGGGGGGCTACACCTTC. This translates into CASSLRDRTGGYTF. The gene calls are TRBV6-5 and TRBJ1-2; 8 bases match TRBD1. The CDR3 contains 14 residues. The J segment lost 8 bases and the V segment lost 6 bases, leaving 11 bases of the junction unmatched. Germline loops: CDR1 MNHEY, CDR2 SVGAGI.

This clone was recorded a few times. The junction does not match germline at one end; this may be a read error. The CDR3 DNA sequence: TGTGCCAGCAGCCCATACAGTGAGCAGTTCTTC. Encoded protein: CASSPYSEQFF. The V and J genes are TRBV7-2 and TRBJ2-1; D remains unclear. Looked up from germline, CDR1 is SGHTA and CDR2 is FQGNSA. There are 11 residues in the CDR3.

The V gene is TRBV7-8, the J gene TRBJ1-5; 7 positions agree with TRBD1. The trim removed 2 bases at V and 7 bases at J, leaving 8 bases unmatched. Germline CDR1 and CDR2: SGHVS and FQNEAQ. There are 15 residues in the CDR3. This chain's CDR3 is CASSLRSDRAQPQHF. For the CDR3, the DNA is TGTGCCAGCAGCTTAAGGTCCGACAGGGCCCAGCCCCAGCATTTT.

The chain couples TRBV29-1 to TRBJ1-4; tentatively, D is TRBD1 (5 bases). Germline CDR1 and CDR2: SQVTM and ANQGSEA. Trimming cost V 7 bases and J 7 bases, with 10 bases left between them. CDR3 length: 11 amino acids. The CDR3 DNA sequence: TGCAGCGCGGTCCAGGGTGAAAAACTGTTTTTT. This gives the protein CSAVQGEKLFF.

This chain connects TRBV6-5 to TRBJ2-5, with 9 bases matching TRBD1. With V trimmed by 6 bases and J by 5 bases, 10 bases remained unmatched. The CDR3 runs to 15 residues. CDR1 is MNHEY and CDR2 is SVGAGI in the germline V gene. The CDR3 loop reads CASSNTGGAGETQYF. The CDR3 DNA sequence: TGTGCCAGCAGCAATACAGGGGGCGCGGGGGAGACCCAGTACTTC.

The J gene is TRBJ1-1, the V gene TRBV11-1, with D hard to call. The CDR3 is made up of 14 amino acids. CDR1 and CDR2 (germline): SGHAT, FQDESV (reference sequence). V dropped 5 bases and J dropped 4 bases, with 14 bases sitting between them. CDR3 DNA sequence: TGTGCCAGCAGCCCTAGAACTTCGGGCACTGAAGCTTTCTTT. Its protein product is CASSPRTSGTEAFF.

There are a few counts of this clone. The V gene is TRBV5-1, the J gene TRBJ1-1, with a tentative D call TRBD1 (5 bases). V lost 0 bases, J lost 1 base, and 13 bases lay in between. Germline V gene sequence: CDR1 SGHRS, CDR2 YFSETQ. This CDR3 spans 16 amino acids. CDR3 region: CASSLGGGGSNTEAFF. CDR3 sequence (DNA): TGCGCCAGCAGCTTGGGTGGGGGAGGATCGAACACTGAAGCTTTCTTT.

The chain couples TRBV15 to TRBJ1-4; D is undetermined. CDR3 length equals 14 residues. CDR1 is LNHNV, CDR2 YYDKDF, per germline (reference sequence). V was pared by 6 bases and J by 8 bases, with 16 bases between. The CDR3 loop is CATRAPSLREKLFF. In DNA, the CDR3 is TGTGCCACCAGGGCACCGTCTTTGAGGGAAAAACTGTTTTTT.

In nucleotides, the CDR3 is TGTGCCAGCAGCTCCCCCCCAGGGGGTTTGAACACTGAAGCTTTCTTT. It specifies CASSSPPGGLNTEAFF. V usage is TRBV7-9 and J usage is TRBJ1-1, with 7 positions matching TRBD1. J was trimmed by 0 bases and V by 4 bases; bases with no gene match: 8. This CDR3 contains 16 residues. Germline CDR1 SEHNR, CDR2 FQNEAQ (reference sequence).

The rearrangement links TRBV5-4 to TRBJ2-7; D is ambiguous. V gave up 4 bases and J gave up 2 bases, with 16 bases separating them. CDR1 SGHNT and CDR2 YYREEE come from the germline V gene (reference sequence). The CDR3 covers 15 residues. The chain's CDR3 is CASSPLRAGTYEQYF. The CDR3 DNA is TGTGCCAGCAGCCCCCTCCGAGCAGGAACCTACGAGCAGTACTTC.

The chain employs TRBV5-4 and TRBJ1-6, with TRBD1 identical over 9 bases. Looked up from germline, CDR1 is SGHNT and CDR2 is YYREEE (reference sequence). Trimming removed 5 bases from V and 7 bases from J; junction bases left unmatched: 4. The length of the CDR3 is 14 residues. CDR3 residues: CASRPDRGNSPLHF. The CDR3 DNA reads TGTGCCAGCAGGCCAGACAGGGGGAATTCACCCCTCCACTTT.

This chain joins TRBV5-6 and TRBJ1-2; the match to TRBD1 covers 8 bases. The CDR3 runs 13 residues. Germline V gene sequence: CDR1 SGHDT, CDR2 YYEEEE. J lost 5 bases, V lost 2 bases, and 2 bases had no gene match. CDR3: CASSFYRGYGYTF. Here the CDR3 DNA reads TGTGCCAGCAGCTTTTACAGGGGGTATGGCTACACCTTC.

The chain uses TRBV9 and TRBJ2-4; D is ambiguous. The CDR3 contains 14 residues. Trimming took off 0 bases at V and 6 bases at J, with 10 bases between the two ends. Germline lookup yields CDR1 SGDLS and CDR2 YYNGEE. The CDR3 protein is CASSVGRSGNIQYF. The CDR3 nucleotides are TGTGCCAGCAGCGTAGGCCGGTCTGGAAACATTCAGTACTTC.

V usage is TRBV5-1 and J usage is TRBJ2-3; 7 nucleotides match TRBD2. V lost 0 bases to trimming and J lost 5 bases; unmatched junction nucleotides: 6. CDR3 length equals 15 residues. Per the germline V gene, CDR1 is SGHRS and CDR2 is YFSETQ. CDR3 residues: CASSLAGTTGDTQYF. DNA of the CDR3: TGCGCCAGCAGCTTGGCCGGGACTACAGGAGATACGCAGTATTTT.

V usage is TRBV6-5 and J usage is TRBJ2-3, with TRBD2 matching over 8 bases. CDR1 and CDR2 (germline): MNHEY, SVGAGI. The CDR3 length is 15 residues. V trimming: 2 bases; J trimming: 1 base; junction bases outside the gene matches: 2. The CDR3 DNA reads as TGTGCCAGCAGTTACCAGACTAGCGGCACAGATACGCAGTATTTT. This translates into CASSYQTSGTDTQYF.

This sequence joins TRBV7-8 and TRBJ2-7; D ambiguous. The length of the CDR3 is 11 residues. Germline CDR1 and CDR2: SGHVS and FQNEAQ. Trimming removed 4 bases from V and 3 bases from J, with 4 bases in between. Here the CDR3 DNA reads TGTGCCAGCAGCTCCTACTACGAGCAGTACTTC. Amino acid sequence: CASSSYYEQYF.

The chain employs TRBV19 and TRBJ1-1, with D tentatively TRBD1 (6 bases). V was clipped by 6 bases and J by 7 bases, with 15 bases between them. This CDR3 region has 13 residues. The germline V gene encodes CDR1 LNHDA and CDR2 SQIVND (reference sequence). The CDR3, as DNA: TGTGCCAGTAGCAAAACAGGGTACGATGAAGCTTTCTTT. Protein sequence: CASSKTGYDEAFF.

The CDR3 is CASSLPLTPQGTYEQYF. The DNA for the CDR3 is TGTGCCAGCAGCTTACCCCTGACACCCCAAGGAACCTACGAGCAGTACTTC. The chain has TRBV7-9 and TRBJ2-7; D is unresolved. Germline values: CDR1 SEHNR, CDR2 FQNEAQ (reference sequence). V was shortened by 2 bases and J by 2 bases, with 19 bases between the two germline ends. The CDR3 is made up of 17 amino acids.

The chain joins TRBV6-8 to TRBJ2-7; TRBD1 agrees at 9 bases. The CDR3 is made up of 15 amino acids. V was clipped by 3 bases and J by 5 bases; unmatched bases: 8. Germline-derived CDR1 and CDR2 are MNHGY and SAAAGT. The CDR3 is CASSYPGQGGDEQYF. The CDR3 DNA reads as TGTGCCAGCAGTTATCCGGGACAGGGTGGCGACGAGCAGTACTTC.

This clone appeared once. The genes are TRBV14 and TRBJ1-6; D is perhaps TRBD1 (6 bases). V lost 2 bases and J 7 bases, leaving 12 bases between the germline ends. The germline CDR1 and CDR2 sequences are SGHDN and FVKESK. The CDR3 has 15 amino acids. The CDR3 nucleotides read TGTGCCAGCAGCCAATTGGGGGGGCGGAATTCACCCCTCCACTTT. Its translation: CASSQLGGRNSPLHF.

The chain combines TRBV4-3 with TRBJ2-3; 10 positions match TRBD2. The V and J ends lost 2 bases and 2 bases, in that order; junction bases with no gene match: 4. The CDR3 runs to 16 residues. Germline assignment: CDR1 LGHNA and CDR2 YSLEER. DNA of the CDR3: TGCGCCAGCAGCCAACTAGCGGGGGCCGTCACAGATACGCAGTATTTT. Translated, it gives CASSQLAGAVTDTQYF.

The chain uses TRBV21-1 and TRBJ2-1; TRBD2, the table's D call, was not compared with the DNA. TRBV21-1 is reported as a pseudogene. The CDR3 has 14 residues. The CDR3 bases are TGTGCCAGCAGCGCTCCCTTACTGGAGCGGGAGCAGTTCTTC. Encoded protein: CASSAPLLEREQFF.

The chain uses TRBV7-6 and TRBJ2-7; D is unclear. Germline loops: CDR1 SGHVS, CDR2 FNYEAQ. Trimming took 1 base from V and 3 from J, leaving 19 bases between them. The CDR3 has 17 residues. The CDR3 DNA reads as TGTGCCAGCAGCTTAGAGCCCCCCGCCGAGAAAATCTACGAGCAGTACTTC. This gives the protein CASSLEPPAEKIYEQYF. The full variable domain, its missing parts supplied by reference TRBV7-6 and TRBJ2-7, is GAGVSQSPRYKVTKRGQDVALRCDPISGHVSLYWYRQALGQGPEFLTYFNYEAQQDKSGLPNDRFSAERPEGSISTLTIQRTEQRDSAMYRCASSLEPPAEKIYEQYFGPGTRLTVT.